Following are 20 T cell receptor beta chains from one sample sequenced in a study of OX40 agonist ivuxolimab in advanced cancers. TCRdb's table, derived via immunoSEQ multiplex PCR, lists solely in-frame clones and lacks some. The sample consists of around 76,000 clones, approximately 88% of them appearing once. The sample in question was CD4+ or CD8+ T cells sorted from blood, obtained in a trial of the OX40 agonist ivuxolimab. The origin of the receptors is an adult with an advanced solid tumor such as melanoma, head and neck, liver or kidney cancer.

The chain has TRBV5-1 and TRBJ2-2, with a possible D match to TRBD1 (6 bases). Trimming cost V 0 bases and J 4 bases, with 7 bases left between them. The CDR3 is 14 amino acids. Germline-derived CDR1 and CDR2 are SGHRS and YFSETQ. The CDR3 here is CASSLGQATGELFF. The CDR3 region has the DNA TGCGCCAGCAGCTTGGGACAGGCCACCGGGGAGCTGTTTTTT.

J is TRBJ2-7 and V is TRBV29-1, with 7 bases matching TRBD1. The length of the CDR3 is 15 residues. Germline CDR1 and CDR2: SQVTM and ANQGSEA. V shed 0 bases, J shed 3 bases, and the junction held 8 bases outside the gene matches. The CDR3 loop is CSVEDGGQEGYEQYF. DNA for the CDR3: TGCAGCGTTGAAGATGGCGGACAGGAAGGCTACGAGCAGTACTTC.

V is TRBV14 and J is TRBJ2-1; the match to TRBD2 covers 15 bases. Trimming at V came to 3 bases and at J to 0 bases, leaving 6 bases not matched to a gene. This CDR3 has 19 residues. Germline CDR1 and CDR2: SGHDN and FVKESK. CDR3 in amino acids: CASSQEGLAGGISYNEQFF. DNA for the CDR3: TGTGCCAGCAGCCAGGAGGGACTAGCGGGAGGCATCTCCTACAATGAGCAGTTCTTC.

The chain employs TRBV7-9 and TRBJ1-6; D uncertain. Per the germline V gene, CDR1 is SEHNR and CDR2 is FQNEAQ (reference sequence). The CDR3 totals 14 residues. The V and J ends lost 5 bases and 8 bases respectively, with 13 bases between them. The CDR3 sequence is CASSVSFPHSPLHF. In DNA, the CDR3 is TGTGCCAGCAGCGTATCATTCCCGCATTCACCCCTCCACTTT.

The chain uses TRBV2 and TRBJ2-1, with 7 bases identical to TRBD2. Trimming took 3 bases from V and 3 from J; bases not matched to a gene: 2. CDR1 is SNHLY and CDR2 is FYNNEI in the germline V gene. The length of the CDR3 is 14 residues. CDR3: CASSDRDYYNEQFF. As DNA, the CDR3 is TGTGCCAGCAGTGACCGGGACTACTACAATGAGCAGTTCTTC.

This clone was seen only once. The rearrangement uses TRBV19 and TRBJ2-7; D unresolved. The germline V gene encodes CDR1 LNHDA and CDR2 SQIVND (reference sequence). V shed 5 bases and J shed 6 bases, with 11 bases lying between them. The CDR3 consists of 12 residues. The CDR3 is CASSPRGSEQYF. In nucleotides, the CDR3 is TGTGCCAGTAGTCCACGAGGTAGCGAGCAGTACTTC.

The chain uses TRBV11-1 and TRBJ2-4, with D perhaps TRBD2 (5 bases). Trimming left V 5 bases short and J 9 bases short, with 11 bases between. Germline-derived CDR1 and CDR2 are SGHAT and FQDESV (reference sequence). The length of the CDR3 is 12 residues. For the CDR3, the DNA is TGTGCCAGCAGCACCACTGAGGGCATTCAGTACTTC. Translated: CASSTTEGIQYF.

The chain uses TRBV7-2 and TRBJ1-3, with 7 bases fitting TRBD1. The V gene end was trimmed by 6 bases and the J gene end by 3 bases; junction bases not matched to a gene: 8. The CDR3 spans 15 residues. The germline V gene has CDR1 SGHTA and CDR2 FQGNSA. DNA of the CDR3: TGTGCCAGCAGAGAGGACAGGACTTATGGAAACACCATATATTTT. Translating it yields CASREDRTYGNTIYF. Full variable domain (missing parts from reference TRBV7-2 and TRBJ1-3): GAGVSQSPSNKVTEKGKDVELRCDPISGHTALYWYRQSLGQGLEFLIYFQGNSAPDKSGLPSDRFSAERTGGSVSTLTIQRTQQEDSAVYLCASREDRTYGNTIYFGEGSWLTVV.

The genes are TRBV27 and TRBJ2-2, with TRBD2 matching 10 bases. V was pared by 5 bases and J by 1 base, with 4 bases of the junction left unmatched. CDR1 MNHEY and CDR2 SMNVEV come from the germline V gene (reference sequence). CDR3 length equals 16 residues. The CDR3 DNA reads TGTGCCAGCAGTACATGGACTAGCGGGAACACCGGGGAGCTGTTTTTT. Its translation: CASSTWTSGNTGELFF.

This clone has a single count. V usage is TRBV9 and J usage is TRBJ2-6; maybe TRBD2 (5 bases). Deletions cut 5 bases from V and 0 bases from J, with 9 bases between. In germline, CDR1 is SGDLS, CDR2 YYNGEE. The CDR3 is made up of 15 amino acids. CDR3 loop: CASRRDISGANVLTF. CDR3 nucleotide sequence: TGTGCCAGCAGGAGGGATATCTCTGGGGCCAACGTCCTGACTTTC.

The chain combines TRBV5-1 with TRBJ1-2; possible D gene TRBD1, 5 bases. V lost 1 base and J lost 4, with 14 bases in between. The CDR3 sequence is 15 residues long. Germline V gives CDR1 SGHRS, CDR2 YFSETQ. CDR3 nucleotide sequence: TGCGCCAGCAGCTTGTTCGGGGGTTCGGCCTATGGCTACACCTTC. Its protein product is CASSLFGGSAYGYTF.

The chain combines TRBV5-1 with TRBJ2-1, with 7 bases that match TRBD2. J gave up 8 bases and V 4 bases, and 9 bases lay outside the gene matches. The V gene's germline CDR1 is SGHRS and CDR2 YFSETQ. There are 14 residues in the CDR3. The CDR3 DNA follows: TGCGCCAGCAGCGTGGACTTGGGGAGGGATGAGCAGTTCTTC. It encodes CASSVDLGRDEQFF.

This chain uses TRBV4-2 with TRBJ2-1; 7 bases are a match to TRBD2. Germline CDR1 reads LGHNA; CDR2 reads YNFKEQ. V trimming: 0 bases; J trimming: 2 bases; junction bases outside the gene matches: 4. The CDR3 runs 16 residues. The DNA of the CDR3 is TGTGCCAGCAGCCAAGATGGGGGAGGGACCTACAATGAGCAGTTCTTC. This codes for CASSQDGGGTYNEQFF.

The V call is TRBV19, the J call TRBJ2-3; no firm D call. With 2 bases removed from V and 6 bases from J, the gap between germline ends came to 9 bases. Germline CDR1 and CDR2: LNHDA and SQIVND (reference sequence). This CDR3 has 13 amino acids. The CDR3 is CASSIKAVDTQYF. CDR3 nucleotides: TGTGCCAGTAGTATAAAGGCCGTGGATACGCAGTATTTT.

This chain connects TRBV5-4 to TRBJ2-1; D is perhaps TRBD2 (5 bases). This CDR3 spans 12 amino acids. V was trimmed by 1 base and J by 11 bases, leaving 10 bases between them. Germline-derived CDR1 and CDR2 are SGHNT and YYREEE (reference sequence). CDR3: CASSLYRDQQFF. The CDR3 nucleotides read TGTGCCAGCAGCTTGTACCGGGATCAGCAGTTCTTC. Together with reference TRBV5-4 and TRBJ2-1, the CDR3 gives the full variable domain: ETGVTQSPTHLIKTRGQQVTLRCSSQSGHNTVSWYQQALGQGPQFIFQYYREEENGRGNFPPRFSGLQFPNYSSELNVNALELDDSALYLCASSLYRDQQFFGPGTRLTVL.

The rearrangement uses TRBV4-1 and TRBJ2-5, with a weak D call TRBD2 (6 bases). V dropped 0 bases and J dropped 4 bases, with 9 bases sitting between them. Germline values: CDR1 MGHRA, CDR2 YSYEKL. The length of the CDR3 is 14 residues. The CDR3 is CASSQDWGGETQYF. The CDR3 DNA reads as TGCGCCAGCAGCCAAGATTGGGGAGGAGAGACCCAGTACTTC.

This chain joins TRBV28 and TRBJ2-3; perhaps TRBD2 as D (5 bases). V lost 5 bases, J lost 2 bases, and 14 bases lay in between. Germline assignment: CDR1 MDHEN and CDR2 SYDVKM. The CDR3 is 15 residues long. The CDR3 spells CASSPRGSATDTQYF. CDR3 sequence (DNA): TGTGCCAGCAGTCCCCGGGGAAGCGCCACAGATACGCAGTATTTT.

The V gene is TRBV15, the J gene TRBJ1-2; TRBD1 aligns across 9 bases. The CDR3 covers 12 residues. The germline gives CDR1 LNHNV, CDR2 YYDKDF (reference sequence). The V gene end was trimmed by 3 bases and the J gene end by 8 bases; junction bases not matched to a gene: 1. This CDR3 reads CATSRGQGGYTF. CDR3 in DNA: TGTGCCACCAGCAGGGGACAGGGCGGCTACACCTTC.

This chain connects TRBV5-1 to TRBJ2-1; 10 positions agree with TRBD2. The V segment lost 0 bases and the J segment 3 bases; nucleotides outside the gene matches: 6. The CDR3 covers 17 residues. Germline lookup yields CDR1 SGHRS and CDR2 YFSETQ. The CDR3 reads CASSLAVAGGVYNEQFF. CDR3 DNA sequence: TGCGCCAGCAGCTTGGCGGTAGCGGGGGGTGTCTACAATGAGCAGTTCTTC.

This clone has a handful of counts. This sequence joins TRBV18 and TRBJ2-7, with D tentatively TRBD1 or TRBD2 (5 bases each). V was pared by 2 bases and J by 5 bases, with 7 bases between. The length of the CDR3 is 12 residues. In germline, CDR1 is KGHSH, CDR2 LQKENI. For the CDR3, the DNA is TGTGCCAGCTCACCAGAGGGGAACGAGCAGTACTTC. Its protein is CASSPEGNEQYF.